This T cell receptor (beta chain) was captured by sequencing in a study of early T cells in non-severe SARS-CoV-2 infection. On the study more broadly: The sequenced material was bulk RNA from unsorted whole blood, and its chains were unpaired.

Whole-study results and caveats: Matching with VDJdb favored anti-spike CD8 responses (missing private and CD4 specificities).

The TCR library protocol attached unique molecular identifiers to the individual cDNA molecules. Using its own MiXCR run on the 5' RACE reads, TCRdb lists one record per CDR3 protein. The sample gives 65,000 to 95,000 distinct CDR3 sequences, 15% to 20% of which show up once; about 2.6% is in the top ten. Germline V lookup: CDR1 MDHEN, CDR2 SYDVKM. V lost 3 bases to trimming and J lost 0 bases, with 12 bases between them. The CDR3 length is 15 residues. Regarding this clonotype: Its antigen is as yet unknown.

The TCR was taken from an adult who was a healthcare worker with PCR-confirmed SARS-CoV-2 infection or an uninfected control (not recorded which). The source material was whole blood. The V gene is TRBV28, the J gene TRBJ2-7; possibly TRBD2 for D (6 bases). CDR3 sequence (DNA): TGTGCCAGCAGTTTTGAGCGGGCTAACTCCTACGAGCAGTACTTC. Protein product: CASSFERANSYEQYF.